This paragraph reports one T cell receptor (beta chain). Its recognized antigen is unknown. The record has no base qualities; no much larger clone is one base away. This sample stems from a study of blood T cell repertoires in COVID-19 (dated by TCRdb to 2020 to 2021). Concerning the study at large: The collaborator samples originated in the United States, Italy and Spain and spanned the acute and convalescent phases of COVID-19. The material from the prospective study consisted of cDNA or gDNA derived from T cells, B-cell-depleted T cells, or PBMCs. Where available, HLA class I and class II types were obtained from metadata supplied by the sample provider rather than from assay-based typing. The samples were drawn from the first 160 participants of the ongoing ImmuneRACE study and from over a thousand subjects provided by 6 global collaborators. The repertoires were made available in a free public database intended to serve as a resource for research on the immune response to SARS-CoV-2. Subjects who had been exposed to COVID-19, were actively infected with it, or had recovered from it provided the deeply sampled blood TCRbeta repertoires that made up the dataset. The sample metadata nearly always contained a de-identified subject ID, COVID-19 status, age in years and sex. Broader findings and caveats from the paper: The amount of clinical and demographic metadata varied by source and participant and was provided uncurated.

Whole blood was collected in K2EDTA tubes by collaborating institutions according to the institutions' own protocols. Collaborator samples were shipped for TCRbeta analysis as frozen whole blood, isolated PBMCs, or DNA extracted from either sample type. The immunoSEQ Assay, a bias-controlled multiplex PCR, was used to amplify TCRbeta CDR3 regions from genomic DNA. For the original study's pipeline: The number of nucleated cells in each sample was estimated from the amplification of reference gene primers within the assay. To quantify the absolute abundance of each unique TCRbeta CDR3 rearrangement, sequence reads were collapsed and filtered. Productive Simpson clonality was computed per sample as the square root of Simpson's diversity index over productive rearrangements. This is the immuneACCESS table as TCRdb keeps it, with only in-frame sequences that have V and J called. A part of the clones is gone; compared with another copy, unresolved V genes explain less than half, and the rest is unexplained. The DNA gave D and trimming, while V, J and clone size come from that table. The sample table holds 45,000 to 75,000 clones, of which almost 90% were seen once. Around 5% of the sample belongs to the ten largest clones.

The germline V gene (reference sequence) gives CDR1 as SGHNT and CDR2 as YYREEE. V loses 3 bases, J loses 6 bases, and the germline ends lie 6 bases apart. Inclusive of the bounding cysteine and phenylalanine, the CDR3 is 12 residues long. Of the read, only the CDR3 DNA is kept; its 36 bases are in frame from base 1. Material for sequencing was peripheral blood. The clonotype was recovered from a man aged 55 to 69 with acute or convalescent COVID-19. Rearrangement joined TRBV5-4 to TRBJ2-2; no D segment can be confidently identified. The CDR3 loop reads CASSSLAGELFF. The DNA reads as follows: TGTGCCAGCAGCTCACTGGCCGGGGAGCTGTTTTTT.